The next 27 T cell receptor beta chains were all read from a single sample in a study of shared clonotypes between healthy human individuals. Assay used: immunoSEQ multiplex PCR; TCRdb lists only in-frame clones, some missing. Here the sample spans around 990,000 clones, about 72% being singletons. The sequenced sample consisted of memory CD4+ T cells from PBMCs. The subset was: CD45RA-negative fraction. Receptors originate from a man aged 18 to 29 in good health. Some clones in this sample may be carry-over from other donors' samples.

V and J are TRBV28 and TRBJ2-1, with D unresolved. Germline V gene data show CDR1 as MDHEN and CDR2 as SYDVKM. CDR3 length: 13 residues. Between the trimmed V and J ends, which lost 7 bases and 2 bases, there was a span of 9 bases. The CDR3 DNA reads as TGTGCCAGCACTCTTGCCCCCTACAATGAGCAGTTCTTC. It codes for CASTLAPYNEQFF.

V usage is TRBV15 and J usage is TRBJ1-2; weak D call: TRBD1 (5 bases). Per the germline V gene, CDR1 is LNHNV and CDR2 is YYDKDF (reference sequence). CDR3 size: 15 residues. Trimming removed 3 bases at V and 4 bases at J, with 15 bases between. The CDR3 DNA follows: TGTGCCACCAGCAGGGACCAGGGTTCCCTCTATGGCTACACCTTC. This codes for CATSRDQGSLYGYTF.

CDR3 DNA sequence: TGTGCCAGCAAAGCTCAGCATAGCTACAATCAGCCCCAGCATTTT. Amino acid sequence: CASKAQHSYNQPQHF. The chain uses TRBV4-2 and TRBJ1-5, with D hard to call. This CDR3 has 15 residues. Germline V gene lookup returns CDR1 LGHNA and CDR2 YNFKEQ. V lost 7 bases to trimming and J lost 3 bases, with 16 bases between them.

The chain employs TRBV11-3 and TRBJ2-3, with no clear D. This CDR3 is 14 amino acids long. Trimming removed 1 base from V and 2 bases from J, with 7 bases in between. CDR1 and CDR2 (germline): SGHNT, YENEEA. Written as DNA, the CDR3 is TGTGCCAGCAGCTTAGGGCACGACACAGATACGCAGTATTTT. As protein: CASSLGHDTDTQYF.

The CDR3 is CASSLSRETEAFF. The DNA for the CDR3 is TGTGCCAGCAGCTTATCTCGGGAGACTGAAGCTTTCTTT. The rearrangement uses TRBV7-9 and TRBJ1-1; no clear D gene. V gave up 2 bases and J gave up 5 bases, with 9 bases separating them. CDR3 length: 13 amino acids. Germline V CDR1 and CDR2: SEHNR, FQNEAQ (reference sequence).

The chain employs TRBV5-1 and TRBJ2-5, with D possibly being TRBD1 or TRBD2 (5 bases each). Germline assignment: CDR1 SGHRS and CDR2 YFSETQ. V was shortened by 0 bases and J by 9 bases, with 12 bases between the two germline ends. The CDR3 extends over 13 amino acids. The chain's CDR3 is CASSLEPGRAQYF. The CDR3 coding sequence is TGCGCCAGCAGCTTGGAGCCAGGGCGGGCCCAGTACTTC. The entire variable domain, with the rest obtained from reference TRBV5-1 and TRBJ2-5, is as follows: KAGVTQTPRYLIKTRGQQVTLSCSPISGHRSVSWYQQTPGQGLQFLFEYFSETQRNKGNFPGRFSGRQFSNSRSEMNVSTLELGDSALYLCASSLEPGRAQYFGPGTRLLVL.

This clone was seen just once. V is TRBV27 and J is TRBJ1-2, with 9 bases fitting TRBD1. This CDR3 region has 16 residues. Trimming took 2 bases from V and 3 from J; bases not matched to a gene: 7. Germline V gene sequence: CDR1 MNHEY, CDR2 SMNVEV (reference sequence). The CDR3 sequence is CASSLVRGQGYYGYTF. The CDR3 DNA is TGTGCCAGCAGTTTAGTCAGGGGACAGGGATACTATGGCTACACCTTC.

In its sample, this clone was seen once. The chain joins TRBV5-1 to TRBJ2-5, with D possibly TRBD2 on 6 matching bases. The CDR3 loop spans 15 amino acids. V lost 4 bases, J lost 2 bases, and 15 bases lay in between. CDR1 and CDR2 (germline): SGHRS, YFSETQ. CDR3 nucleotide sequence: TGCGCCAGCAGCCAGTCCGGGACTCTACAAGAGACCCAGTACTTC. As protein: CASSQSGTLQETQYF.

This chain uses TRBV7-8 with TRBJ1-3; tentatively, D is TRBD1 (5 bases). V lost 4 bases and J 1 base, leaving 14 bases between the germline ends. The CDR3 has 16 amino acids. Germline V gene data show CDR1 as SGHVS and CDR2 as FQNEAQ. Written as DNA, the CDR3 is TGTGCCAGCAGCTCTACACGACAGAATTCTGGAAACACCATATATTTT. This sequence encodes CASSSTRQNSGNTIYF.

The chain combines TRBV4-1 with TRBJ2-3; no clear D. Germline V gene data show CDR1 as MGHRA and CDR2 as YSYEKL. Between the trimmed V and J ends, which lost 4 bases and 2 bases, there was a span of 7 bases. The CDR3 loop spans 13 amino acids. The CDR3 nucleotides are TGCGCCAGCAGCCTGACCCCCACAGATACGCAGTATTTT. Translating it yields CASSLTPTDTQYF.

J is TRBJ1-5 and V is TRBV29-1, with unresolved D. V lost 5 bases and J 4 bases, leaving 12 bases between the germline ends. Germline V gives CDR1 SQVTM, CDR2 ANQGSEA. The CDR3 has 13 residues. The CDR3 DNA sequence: TGCAGCGTTTTGATACATGGAAATCAGCCCCAGCATTTT. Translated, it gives CSVLIHGNQPQHF.

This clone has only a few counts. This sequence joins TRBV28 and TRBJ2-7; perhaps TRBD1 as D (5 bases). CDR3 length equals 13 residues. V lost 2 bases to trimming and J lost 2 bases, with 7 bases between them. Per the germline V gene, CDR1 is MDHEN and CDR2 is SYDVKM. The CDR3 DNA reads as TGTGCCAGCAGTTTAGTGACAGCCTACGAGCAGTACTTC. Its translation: CASSLVTAYEQYF. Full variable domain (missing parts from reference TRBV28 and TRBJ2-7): DVKVTQSSRYLVKRTGEKVFLECVQDMDHENMFWYRQDPGLGLRLIYFSYDVKMKEKGDIPEGYSVSREKKERFSLILESASTNQTSMYLCASSLVTAYEQYFGPGTRLTVT.

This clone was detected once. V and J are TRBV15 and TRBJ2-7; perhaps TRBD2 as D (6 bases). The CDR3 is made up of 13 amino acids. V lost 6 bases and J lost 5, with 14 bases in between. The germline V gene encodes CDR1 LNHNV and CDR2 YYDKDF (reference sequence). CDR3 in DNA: TGTGCCACCAGTAAGGAGGGGACCAACGAGCAGTACTTC. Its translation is CATSKEGTNEQYF.

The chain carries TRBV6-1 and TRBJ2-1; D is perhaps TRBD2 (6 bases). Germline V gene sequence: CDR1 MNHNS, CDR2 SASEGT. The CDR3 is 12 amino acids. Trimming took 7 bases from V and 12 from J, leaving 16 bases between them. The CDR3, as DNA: TGTGCCAGCACCCCCGAAAAGGGAGGGCAGTTCTTC. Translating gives CASTPEKGGQFF.

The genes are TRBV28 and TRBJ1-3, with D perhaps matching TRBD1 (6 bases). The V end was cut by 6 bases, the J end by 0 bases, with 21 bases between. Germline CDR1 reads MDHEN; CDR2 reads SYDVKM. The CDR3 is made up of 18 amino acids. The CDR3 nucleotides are TGTGCCAGCAGACCCACGGTGGGGGCTATTCGCTCTGGAAACACCATATATTTT. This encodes CASRPTVGAIRSGNTIYF.

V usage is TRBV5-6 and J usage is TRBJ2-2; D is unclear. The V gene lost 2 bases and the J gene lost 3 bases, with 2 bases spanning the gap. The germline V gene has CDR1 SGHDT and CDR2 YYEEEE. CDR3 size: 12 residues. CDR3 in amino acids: CASSFDTGELFF. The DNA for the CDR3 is TGTGCCAGCAGCTTCGACACCGGGGAGCTGTTTTTT.

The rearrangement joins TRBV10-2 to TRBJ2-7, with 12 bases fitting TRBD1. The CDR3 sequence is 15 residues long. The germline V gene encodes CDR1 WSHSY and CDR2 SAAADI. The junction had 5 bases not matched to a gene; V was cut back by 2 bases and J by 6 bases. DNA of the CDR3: TGCGCCAGCAGTGAGCGGGACAGGGGGCCCAGCGAGCAGTACTTC. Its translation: CASSERDRGPSEQYF.

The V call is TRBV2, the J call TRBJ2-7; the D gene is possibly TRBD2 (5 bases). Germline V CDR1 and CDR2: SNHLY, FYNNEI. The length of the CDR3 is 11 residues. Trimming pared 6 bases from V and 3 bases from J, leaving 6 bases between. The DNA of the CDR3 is TGTGCCAGCAGGAGGGACTACGAGCAGTACTTC. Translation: CASRRDYEQYF.

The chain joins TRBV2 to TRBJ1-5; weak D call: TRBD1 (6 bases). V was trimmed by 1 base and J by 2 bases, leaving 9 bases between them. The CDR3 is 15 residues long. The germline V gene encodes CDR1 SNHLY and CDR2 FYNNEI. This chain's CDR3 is CASSEGTARNQPQHF. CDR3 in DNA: TGTGCCAGCAGTGAAGGGACAGCCCGCAATCAGCCCCAGCATTTT.

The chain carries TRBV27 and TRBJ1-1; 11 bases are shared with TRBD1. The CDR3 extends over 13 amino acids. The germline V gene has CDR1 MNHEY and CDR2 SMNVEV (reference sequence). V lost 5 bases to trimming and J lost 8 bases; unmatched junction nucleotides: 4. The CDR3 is CASSPDRGREAFF. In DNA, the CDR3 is TGTGCCAGCAGTCCGGACAGGGGGCGGGAAGCTTTCTTT.

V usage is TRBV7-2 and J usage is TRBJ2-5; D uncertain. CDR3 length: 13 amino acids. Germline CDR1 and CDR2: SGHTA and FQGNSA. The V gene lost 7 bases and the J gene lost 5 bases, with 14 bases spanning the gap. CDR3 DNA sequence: TGTGCCAGCACCTTGGTCCAACGGGAGACCCAGTACTTC. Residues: CASTLVQRETQYF.

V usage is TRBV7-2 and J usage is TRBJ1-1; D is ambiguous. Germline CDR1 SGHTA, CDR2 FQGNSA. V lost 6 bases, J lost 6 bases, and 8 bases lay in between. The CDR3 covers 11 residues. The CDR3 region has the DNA TGTGCCAGCAGTAATTACCCTGAAGCTTTCTTT. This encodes CASSNYPEAFF.

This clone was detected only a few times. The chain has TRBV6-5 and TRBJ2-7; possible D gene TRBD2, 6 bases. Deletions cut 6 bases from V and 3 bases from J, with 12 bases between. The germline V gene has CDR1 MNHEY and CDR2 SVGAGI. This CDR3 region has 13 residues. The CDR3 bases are TGTGCCAGCAGGCGGGACCTAAACTACGAGCAGTACTTC. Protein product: CASRRDLNYEQYF.

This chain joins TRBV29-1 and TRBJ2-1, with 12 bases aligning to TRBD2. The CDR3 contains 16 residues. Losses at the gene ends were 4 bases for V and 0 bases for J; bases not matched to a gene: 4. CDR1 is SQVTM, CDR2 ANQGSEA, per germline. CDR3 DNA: TGCAGCGTTGTGCTAGCGGGAGGGAGCTCCTACAATGAGCAGTTCTTC. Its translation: CSVVLAGGSSYNEQFF.

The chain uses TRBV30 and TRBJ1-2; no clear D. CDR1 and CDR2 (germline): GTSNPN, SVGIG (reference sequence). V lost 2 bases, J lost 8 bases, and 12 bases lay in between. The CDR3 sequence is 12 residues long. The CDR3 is CAWSQSHGGYTF. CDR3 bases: TGTGCCTGGAGTCAAAGCCATGGAGGCTACACCTTC.

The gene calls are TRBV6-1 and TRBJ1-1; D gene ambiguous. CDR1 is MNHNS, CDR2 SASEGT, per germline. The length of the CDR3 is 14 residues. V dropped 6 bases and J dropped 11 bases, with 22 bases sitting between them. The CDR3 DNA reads TGTGCCAGCAGCGCAACATCGGGAAGCACAGCTGCTTTCTTT. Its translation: CASSATSGSTAAFF.

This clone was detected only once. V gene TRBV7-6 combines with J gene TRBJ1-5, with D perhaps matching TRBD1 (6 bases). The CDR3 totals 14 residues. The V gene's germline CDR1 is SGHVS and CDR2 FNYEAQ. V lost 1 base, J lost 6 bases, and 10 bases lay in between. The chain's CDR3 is CASSLEGGPQPQHF. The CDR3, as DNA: TGTGCCAGCAGCTTAGAGGGGGGACCTCAGCCCCAGCATTTT.